The rows below give T cell receptor beta chains drawn from one sample of a study of cytomegalovirus exposure and HLA in healthy donors. Sequencing used immunoSEQ multiplex PCR; TCRdb keeps in-frame clones, though not all of them. The data contain under 150,000 clones, around 81% of them singletons. The material sequenced was PBMCs. These receptors all come from a woman under 40 in good health and CMV-seronegative. The CDR3 runs from the conserved cysteine through the conserved F or W. The order of the fields is clone size, D gene, J gene, V gene, CDR3 DNA, CDR3 protein. The D gene is left open where the match is weak. The size entry is marked missing in some rows and otherwise reads once, few, many or a size class.

size: -
D: -
J: TRBJ2-7
V: TRBV6-1
DNA: TGTGCCAGCAGTGAAAGGGAAAAACTAGTTCTAACCGAGCAGTACTTC
CDR3: CASSEREKLVLTEQYF

size: -
D: TRBD2
J: TRBJ2-1
V: TRBV10-2
DNA: TGCGCCAGCAGTGGGACTAGCGGCCACTCCTACAATGAGCAGTTCTTC
CDR3: CASSGTSGHSYNEQFF

size: -
D: TRBD2
J: TRBJ2-7
V: TRBV28
DNA: TGTGCCAGCAGTACTAGCGGATCAACCTACGAGCAGTACTTC
CDR3: CASSTSGSTYEQYF

size: -
D: -
J: TRBJ2-3
V: TRBV4-3
DNA: TGCGCCAGCAGCGCCCGCTCTATCACAGATACGCAGTATTTT
CDR3: CASSARSITDTQYF

size: -
D: -
J: TRBJ1-2
V: TRBV5-4
DNA: TGTGCCAGCAGCACCGATGAGAGCTATGGCTACACCTTC
CDR3: CASSTDESYGYTF

size: -
D: -
J: TRBJ2-4
V: TRBV30
DNA: TGTGCCTGGAGTAAACGTACTCAGGACATTCAGTACTTC
CDR3: CAWSKRTQDIQYF

size: -
D: -
J: TRBJ2-1
V: TRBV25-1
DNA: TGTGCCAGCAGTGAATACTTCTCCTACAATGAGCAGTTCTTC
CDR3: CASSEYFSYNEQFF

size: -
D: -
J: TRBJ1-2
V: TRBV20-1
DNA: TGCAGTGCTCAGAGGGTTGGCTACACCTTC
CDR3: CSAQRVGYTF

size: -
D: TRBD1
J: TRBJ2-3
V: TRBV6-5
DNA: TGTGCCAGCAGGCCACAGGGGCCGTCCACAGATACGCAGTATTTT
CDR3: CASRPQGPSTDTQYF

size: -
D: -
J: TRBJ1-3
V: TRBV15
DNA: TGTGCCACCAGCATGGACAATACAGGAAACACCATATATTTT
CDR3: CATSMDNTGNTIYF

size: -
D: -
J: TRBJ1-4
V: TRBV5-6
DNA: TGTGCCAGCAGCCTAGGTGCCGCAACTAATGAAAAACTGTTTTTT
CDR3: CASSLGAATNEKLFF

size: -
D: -
J: TRBJ1-1
V: TRBV5-4
DNA: TGTGCCAGCAGCTTGCCCGGGACTGATTTGGGCACTGAAGCTTTCTTT
CDR3: CASSLPGTDLGTEAFF

size: -
D: -
J: TRBJ1-3
V: TRBV12-2
DNA: TGTGCAAGTCGCCTCCGGAAGCGCTCTGGAAACACCATATATTTT
CDR3: CASRLRKRSGNTIYF

size: -
D: TRBD2
J: TRBJ2-7
V: TRBV28
DNA: TGTGCCAGCAGTTGGCCGCAGCGGGAGGGCCTCTACGAGCAGTACTTC
CDR3: CASSWPQREGLYEQYF

size: once
D: TRBD2
J: TRBJ2-1
V: TRBV5-4
DNA: TGTGCCAGCAGCTCCAGCGGGAACTACAATGAGCAGTTCTTC
CDR3: CASSSSGNYNEQFF

size: -
D: -
J: TRBJ2-2
V: TRBV2
DNA: TGTGCCAGCAGTGCAGTGGGGCCGGGCACCGGGGAGCTGTTTTTT
CDR3: CASSAVGPGTGELFF

size: once
D: TRBD1
J: TRBJ2-7
V: TRBV28
DNA: TGTGCCAGCAGGACTACCGGGACAGGGTCCCACGAGCAGTACTTC
CDR3: CASRTTGTGSHEQYF

size: -
D: TRBD1
J: TRBJ2-7
V: TRBV19
DNA: TGTGCCAGTAGTTCGACAGGGGTTGGCTACGAGCAGTACTTC
CDR3: CASSSTGVGYEQYF

size: -
D: TRBD2
J: TRBJ2-1
V: TRBV27
DNA: TGTGCCAGCAGTCCCTGGACTAGCGGGGATTACAATGAGCAGTTCTTC
CDR3: CASSPWTSGDYNEQFF

size: -
D: -
J: TRBJ1-1
V: TRBV4-1
DNA: TGCGCCAGCAGCCTCGGAAGGGGGGGCACTGAAGCTTTCTTT
CDR3: CASSLGRGGTEAFF

size: -
D: TRBD2
J: TRBJ2-5
V: TRBV7-9
DNA: TGTGCCAGCAGCTTATGGCTAGCGGGGAGAGAGACCCAGTACTTC
CDR3: CASSLWLAGRETQYF

size: -
D: TRBD2
J: TRBJ2-3
V: TRBV28
DNA: TGTGCCAGTCTAGCGGGAGGGCCCACAGATACGCAGTATTTT
CDR3: CASLAGGPTDTQYF

size: -
D: -
J: TRBJ2-1
V: TRBV7-3
DNA: TGTGCCAGCAGCCCCCCTGGGGCCCATGAGCAGTTCTTC
CDR3: CASSPPGAHEQFF

size: -
D: -
J: TRBJ2-1
V: TRBV14
DNA: TGTGCCAGCAGCCAGCAAGGGGCATGGGGATACAATGAGCAGTTCTTC
CDR3: CASSQQGAWGYNEQFF

size: few
D: -
J: TRBJ2-5
V: TRBV11-2
DNA: TGTGCCAGCAGCCCACTCGGGGAGACCCAGTACTTC
CDR3: CASSPLGETQYF

size: -
D: -
J: TRBJ1-3
V: TRBV14
DNA: TGTGCCAGCAGCCAAGATTTGGGAGGGCCAGGAAACACCATATATTTT
CDR3: CASSQDLGGPGNTIYF

size: -
D: TRBD1
J: TRBJ1-1
V: TRBV7-2
DNA: TGTGCCAGCAGCTTAGGGACAGGTCGGGCTGAAGCTTTCTTT
CDR3: CASSLGTGRAEAFF

size: -
D: -
J: TRBJ2-7
V: TRBV19
DNA: TGTGCCAGTAGTTGGGCAGGGTTAGGATCCTACGAGCAGTACTTC
CDR3: CASSWAGLGSYEQYF

size: -
D: TRBD2
J: TRBJ2-7
V: TRBV7-2
DNA: TGTGCCAGCAGCTTAGGGACTAGCGGAACCTACGAGCAGTACTTC
CDR3: CASSLGTSGTYEQYF

size: -
D: -
J: TRBJ2-7
V: TRBV6-5
DNA: TGTGCCAGCAGTTACAACAGGGACGACTACGAGCAGTACTTC
CDR3: CASSYNRDDYEQYF

size: few
D: -
J: TRBJ1-5
V: TRBV6-1
DNA: TGTGCCAGCAAGAGTAGCAATCAGCCCCAGCATTTT
CDR3: CASKSSNQPQHF

size: -
D: -
J: TRBJ1-4
V: TRBV4-1
DNA: TGCGCCAGCAGCCTTGTGACAGCAACTAATGAAAAACTGTTTTTT
CDR3: CASSLVTATNEKLFF

size: -
D: -
J: TRBJ2-3
V: TRBV7-3
DNA: TGTGCCAGCAGCCTTAGCACAGATACGCAGTATTTT
CDR3: CASSLSTDTQYF

size: -
D: -
J: TRBJ2-1
V: TRBV27
DNA: TGTGCCAGCAGTTTAGCCCTAGCGAATGAGCAGTTCTTC
CDR3: CASSLALANEQFF

size: -
D: -
J: TRBJ1-5
V: TRBV5-6
DNA: TGTGCCAGCAGCTTGGCTCTAGGCAATCAGCCCCAGCATTTT
CDR3: CASSLALGNQPQHF

size: once
D: TRBD1
J: TRBJ2-7
V: TRBV5-1
DNA: TGCGCCAGCAGCTCCGGACAGGTCTACGAGCAGTACTTC
CDR3: CASSSGQVYEQYF

size: once
D: TRBD2
J: TRBJ2-5
V: TRBV11-2
DNA: TGTGCCAGCAGCTTAAGGCTAGCGGGAGTTTTAGGAGAGACCCAGTACTTC
CDR3: CASSLRLAGVLGETQYF

size: once
D: TRBD1
J: TRBJ2-7
V: TRBV18
DNA: TGTGCCAGCTCACCATCGACAGGGACCTACGAGCAGTACTTC
CDR3: CASSPSTGTYEQYF

size: -
D: TRBD1
J: TRBJ2-3
V: TRBV5-4
DNA: TGTGCCAGCAGCTCCCGCCAGGGGGTCACAGATACGCAGTATTTT
CDR3: CASSSRQGVTDTQYF

size: -
D: TRBD2
J: TRBJ2-5
V: TRBV19
DNA: TGTGCCAGTAGTGCTGAGCGGGGGCCAAGGACCCAGTACTTC
CDR3: CASSAERGPRTQYF

size: -
D: -
J: TRBJ1-6
V: TRBV5-1
DNA: TGCGCCAGCAGCTTTCTGGCCAGGGCGAGGAATTCACCCCTCCACTTT
CDR3: CASSFLARARNSPLHF

size: -
D: TRBD1
J: TRBJ2-5
V: TRBV7-9
DNA: TGTGCCAGCAGCTTAGCGCAGGGGGCGAAAGAGACCCAGTACTTC
CDR3: CASSLAQGAKETQYF

size: -
D: TRBD1
J: TRBJ2-5
V: TRBV11-3
DNA: TGTGCCAGCAGCCATGGGACAGTTCCCCAAGAGACCCAGTACTTC
CDR3: CASSHGTVPQETQYF

size: -
D: TRBD1
J: TRBJ2-5
V: TRBV10-3
DNA: TGTGCCATCAGTGGAGGGACAGGGCTCCAAGAGACCCAGTACTTC
CDR3: CAISGGTGLQETQYF